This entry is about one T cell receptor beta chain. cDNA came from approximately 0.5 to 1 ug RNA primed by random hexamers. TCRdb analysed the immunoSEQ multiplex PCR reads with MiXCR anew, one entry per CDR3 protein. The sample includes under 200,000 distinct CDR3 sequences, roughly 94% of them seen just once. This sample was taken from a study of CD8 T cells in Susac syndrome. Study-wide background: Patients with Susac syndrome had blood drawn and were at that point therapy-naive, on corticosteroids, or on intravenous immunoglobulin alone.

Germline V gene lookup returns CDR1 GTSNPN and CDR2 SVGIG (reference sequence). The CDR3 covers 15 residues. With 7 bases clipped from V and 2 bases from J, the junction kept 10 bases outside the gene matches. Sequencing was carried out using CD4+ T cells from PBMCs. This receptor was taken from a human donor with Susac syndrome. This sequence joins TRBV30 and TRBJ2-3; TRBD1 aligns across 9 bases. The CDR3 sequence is CAYQGQGVPTDTQYF. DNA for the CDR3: TGTGCCTACCAGGGACAGGGAGTTCCCACAGATACGCAGTATTTT.